The present T cell receptor (beta chain) was sequenced within a study of blood T cell repertoires in COVID-19. Across the whole study: The United States, Italy and Spain were the sources of the acute and convalescent COVID-19 samples. From T cells, B-cell-depleted T cells, or PBMCs came the material, which was cDNA or gDNA.

In the study's own analysis: Reference gene primer amplification gave estimated nucleated cell counts. Profiling relied on immunoSEQ multiplex PCR, and the TCRdb table lists in-frame clones only, not all of them. The V and J calls and clone size are taken from that table; D and trimming were inferred from the DNA. The data contain 65,000 to 90,000 clones, approximately 83% of them seen just once; the ten biggest clones take up around 4.5%. Between the trimmed V and J ends, which lost 10 bases and 4 bases, there was a span of 19 bases. The germline V gene has CDR1 LNHDA and CDR2 SQIVND (reference sequence). The CDR3 contains 14 residues.

The clonotype originates from a woman aged 60-75 years with acute or convalescent COVID-19. The sequenced sample consisted of peripheral blood. The genes are TRBV19 and TRBJ1-2, with D tentatively TRBD1 (5 bases). The CDR3 DNA follows: TGTGCCACCAAAACGGGGGGGATCCCCTATGGCTACACCTTC. Translating gives CATKTGGIPYGYTF. Combining the CDR3 with reference TRBV19 and TRBJ1-2 gives the whole variable domain DGGITQSPKYLFRKEGQNVTLSCEQNLNHDAMYWYRQDPGQGLRLIYYSQIVNDFQKGDIAEGYSVSREKKESFPLTVTSAQKNPTAFYLCATKTGGIPYGYTFGSGTRLTVV.